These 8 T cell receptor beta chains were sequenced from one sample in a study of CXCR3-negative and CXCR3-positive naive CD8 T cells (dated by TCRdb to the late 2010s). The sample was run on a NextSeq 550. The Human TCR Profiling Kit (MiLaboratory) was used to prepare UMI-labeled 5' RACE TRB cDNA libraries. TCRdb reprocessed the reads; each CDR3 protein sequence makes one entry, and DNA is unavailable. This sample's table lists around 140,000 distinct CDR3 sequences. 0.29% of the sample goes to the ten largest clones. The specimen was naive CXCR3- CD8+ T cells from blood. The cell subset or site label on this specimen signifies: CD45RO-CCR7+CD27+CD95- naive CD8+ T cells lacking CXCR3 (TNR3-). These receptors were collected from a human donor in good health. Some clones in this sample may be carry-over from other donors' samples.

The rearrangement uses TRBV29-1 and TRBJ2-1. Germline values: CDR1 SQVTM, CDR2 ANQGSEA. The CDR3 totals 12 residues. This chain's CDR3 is CSVEGLYNEQFF.

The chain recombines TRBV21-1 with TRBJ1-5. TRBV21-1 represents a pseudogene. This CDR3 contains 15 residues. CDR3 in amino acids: CASSPPVRRSQPQHF.

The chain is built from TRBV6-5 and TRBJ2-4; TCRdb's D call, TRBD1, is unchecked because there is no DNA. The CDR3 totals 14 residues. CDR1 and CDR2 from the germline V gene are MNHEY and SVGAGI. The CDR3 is CASSPQGRMHIQYF.

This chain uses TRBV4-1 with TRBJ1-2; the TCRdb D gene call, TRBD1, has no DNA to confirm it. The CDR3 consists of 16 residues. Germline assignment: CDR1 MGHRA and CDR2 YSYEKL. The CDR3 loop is CASSQEVSGQAYGYTF.

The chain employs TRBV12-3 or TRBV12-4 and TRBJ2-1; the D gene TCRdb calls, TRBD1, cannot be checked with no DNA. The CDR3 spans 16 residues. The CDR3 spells CASSFGAGVSYNEQFF.

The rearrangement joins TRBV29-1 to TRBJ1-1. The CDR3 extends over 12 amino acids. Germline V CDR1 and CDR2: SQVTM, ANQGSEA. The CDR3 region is CSVEDSPKEAFF.

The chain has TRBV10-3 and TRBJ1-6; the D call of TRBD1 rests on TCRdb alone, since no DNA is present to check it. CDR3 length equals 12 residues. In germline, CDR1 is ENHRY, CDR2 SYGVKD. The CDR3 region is CAITDTGVPLHF.

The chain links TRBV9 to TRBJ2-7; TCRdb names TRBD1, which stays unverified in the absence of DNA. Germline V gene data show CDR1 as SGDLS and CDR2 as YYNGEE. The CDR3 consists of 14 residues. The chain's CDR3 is CASSTQGLSDEQYF.